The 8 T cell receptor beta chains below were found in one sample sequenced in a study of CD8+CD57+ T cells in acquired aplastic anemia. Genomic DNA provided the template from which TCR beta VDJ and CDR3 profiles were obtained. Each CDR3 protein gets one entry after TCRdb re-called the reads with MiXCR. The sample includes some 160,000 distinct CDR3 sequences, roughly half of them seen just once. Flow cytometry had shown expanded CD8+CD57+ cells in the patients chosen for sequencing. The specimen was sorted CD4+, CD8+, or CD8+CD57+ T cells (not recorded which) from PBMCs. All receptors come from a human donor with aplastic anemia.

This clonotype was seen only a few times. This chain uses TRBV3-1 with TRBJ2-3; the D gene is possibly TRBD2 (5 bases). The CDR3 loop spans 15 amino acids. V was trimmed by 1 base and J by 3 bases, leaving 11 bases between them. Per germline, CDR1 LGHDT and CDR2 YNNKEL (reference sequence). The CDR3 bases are TGTGCCAGCAGCCAAGGCCGCCGCGGGACAGATACGCAGTATTTT. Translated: CASSQGRRGTDTQYF.

The CDR3 protein is CSARPGGGPGELFF. DNA of the CDR3: TGCAGTGCTAGGCCAGGAGGGGGGCCCGGGGAGCTGTTTTTT. This chain links TRBV20-1 with TRBJ2-2, with D perhaps matching TRBD1 or TRBD2 (6 bases each). With 3 bases removed from V and 6 bases from J, the gap between germline ends came to 14 bases. The CDR3 sequence is 14 residues long. Per germline, CDR1 DFQATT and CDR2 SNEGSKA (reference sequence).

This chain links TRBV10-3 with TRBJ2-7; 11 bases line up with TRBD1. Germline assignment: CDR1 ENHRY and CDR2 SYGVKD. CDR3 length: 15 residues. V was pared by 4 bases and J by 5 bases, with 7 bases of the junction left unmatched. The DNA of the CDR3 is TGTGCCATCAGTGGAAAGGACAGGGGGCGAAACGAGCAGTACTTC. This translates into CAISGKDRGRNEQYF.

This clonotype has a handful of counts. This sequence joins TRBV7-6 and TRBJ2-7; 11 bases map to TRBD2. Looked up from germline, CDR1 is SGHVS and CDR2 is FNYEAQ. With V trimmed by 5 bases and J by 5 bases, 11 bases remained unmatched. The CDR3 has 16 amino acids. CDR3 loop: CASSPTRLAGTHEQYF. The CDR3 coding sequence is TGTGCCAGCAGCCCAACGCGACTAGCGGGGACCCACGAGCAGTACTTC.

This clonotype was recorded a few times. The CDR3 here is CASSEAREPRGPPLHF. Written as DNA, the CDR3 is TGTGCCAGCAGTGAAGCCCGGGAGCCCAGGGGGCCACCCCTCCACTTT. The chain joins TRBV2 to TRBJ1-6, with 8 nucleotides matching TRBD1. CDR1 SNHLY and CDR2 FYNNEI come from the germline V gene. The ends lost 0 bases at V and 11 bases at J; junction bases unmatched: 9. This CDR3 comprises 16 residues.

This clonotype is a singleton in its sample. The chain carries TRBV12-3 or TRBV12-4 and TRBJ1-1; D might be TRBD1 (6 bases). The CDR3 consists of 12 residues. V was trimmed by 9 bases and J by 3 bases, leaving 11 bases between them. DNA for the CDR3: TGTGCCAGTAACAGGGTTGACACTGAAGCTTTCTTT. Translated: CASNRVDTEAFF.

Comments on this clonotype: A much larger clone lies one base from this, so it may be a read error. CDR3 in amino acids: CASSVGGLKTNEKLLF. DNA for the CDR3: TGTGCCAGCAGCGTCGGGGGGCTAAAGACTAATGAAAAACTGCTTTTT. The rearrangement uses TRBV9 and TRBJ1-4, with D tentatively TRBD1 (6 bases). The V gene's germline CDR1 is SGDLS and CDR2 YYNGEE. The CDR3 runs to 16 residues.

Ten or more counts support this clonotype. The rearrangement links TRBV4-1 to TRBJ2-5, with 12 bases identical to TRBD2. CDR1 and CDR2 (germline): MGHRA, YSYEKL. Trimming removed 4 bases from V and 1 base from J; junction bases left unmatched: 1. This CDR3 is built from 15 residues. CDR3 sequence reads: CASSRTSGIQETQYF. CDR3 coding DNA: TGCGCCAGCAGCCGGACTAGCGGGATCCAAGAGACCCAGTACTTC.